The rows below give T cell receptor beta chains drawn from one sample of a study of cytomegalovirus exposure and HLA in healthy donors. TCRdb keeps only in-frame clones here, not all; method: immunoSEQ multiplex PCR. Of about 43,000 clones in the sample, roughly 60% were seen once. Sequences were obtained from PBMCs. These receptors were obtained from a human donor in good health. CDR3s include the opening cysteine and the closing phenylalanine or tryptophan. A D gene is named only where the DNA matches it firmly. The size of a clone is reported for some rows only, either as once, few or many, or as a class for expanded clones.

j_gene | v_gene | abundance | d_gene | CDR3nt | CDR3aa
TRBJ1-4 | TRBV11-2 | - | TRBD1 | TGTGCCAGCACCAAACACCGCGGGACAGGGAATGAAAAACTGTTTTTT | CASTKHRGTGNEKLFF
TRBJ2-1 | TRBV5-4 | - | - | TGTGCCAGCAGCCAAGACAGACCCAGGGCCAAAAATGAGCAGTTCTTC | CASSQDRPRAKNEQFF
TRBJ1-5 | TRBV2 | - | - | TGTGCCAGCAGTGAAAGGGAGGGCAATCAGCCCCAGCATTTT | CASSEREGNQPQHF
TRBJ2-3 | TRBV27 | - | TRBD2 | TGTGCCAGCAGTTACAGCGGGGGGGTAGGTCTTATCAGCACAGATACGCAGTATTTT | CASSYSGGVGLISTDTQYF
TRBJ2-7 | TRBV5-1 | few | - | TGCGCCAGCAGCTTCAGTCTCCTCTTAGGGAGCTCCTACGAGCAGTACTTC | CASSFSLLLGSSYEQYF
TRBJ2-1 | TRBV2 | few | - | TGTGCCAGCAGGGATAGGACATTTTACAATGAGCAGTTCTTC | CASRDRTFYNEQFF
TRBJ1-2 | TRBV10-3 | - | - | TGTGCCATCAGTGCGGGCGGGAACTATGGCTACACCTTC | CAISAGGNYGYTF
TRBJ1-4 | TRBV6-5 | few | - | TGTGCCAGCAGTAACGGACTGACAACTAATGAAAAACTGTTTTTT | CASSNGLTTNEKLFF
TRBJ2-5 | TRBV7-3 | - | - | TGTGCCAGCAGCTCGATGGTAGGAGGGGAGACCCAGTACTTC | CASSSMVGGETQYF
TRBJ2-1 | TRBV7-6 | - | - | TGTGCCAGCAGCCCCGGGACTGGTTACACCAATGAGCAGTTCTTC | CASSPGTGYTNEQFF
TRBJ2-5 | TRBV5-1 | - | TRBD1 | TGCGCCAGCAGCTTGGGGGACAGGCAACAGGCGGAGACCCAGTACTTC | CASSLGDRQQAETQYF
TRBJ1-1 | TRBV6-5 | - | TRBD1 | TGTGCCAGCAGTTCGCCGGGACAGGGCCGTGGTGCTTTCTTT | CASSSPGQGRGAFF
TRBJ1-2 | TRBV5-1 | few | TRBD1 | TGCGCCAGCAGCCCACAGGGGCCAAACTATGGCTACACCTTC | CASSPQGPNYGYTF
TRBJ2-5 | TRBV10-1 | - | TRBD2 | TGCGCCAGCAGTGATACTAGCGGGGGGCAAGAGACCCAGTACTTC | CASSDTSGGQETQYF
TRBJ2-2 | TRBV27 | few | TRBD1 | TGTGCCAGCAGTTCGAACAGGGGGATCGGGGAGCTGTTTTTT | CASSSNRGIGELFF
TRBJ1-4 | TRBV5-1 | - | - | TGCGCCAGCAGTTCCGGTTGGGCAGCTACCTCGGAAAAACTGTTTTTT | CASSSGWAATSEKLFF
TRBJ2-5 | TRBV27 | - | TRBD2 | TGTGCCAGCAGTACCGGGGGGGAGACCCAGTACTTC | CASSTGGETQYF
TRBJ2-2 | TRBV5-1 | - | - | TGCGCCAGCAGCTTGCAAAGTGGGGGCCTCACCGGGGAGCTGTTTTTT | CASSLQSGGLTGELFF
TRBJ2-1 | TRBV5-1 | - | - | TGCGCCAGCAGCTCGGAGGTCAATGAGCAGTTCTTC | CASSSEVNEQFF
TRBJ1-2 | TRBV7-2 | - | - | TGTGCCAGCAGCTCCGGACAGTTGGGGGTGAGGGGCTACACCTTC | CASSSGQLGVRGYTF
TRBJ1-2 | TRBV27 | - | TRBD1 | TGTGCCAGCAGAAGGACAGGGGCTAACTATGGCTACACCTTC | CASRRTGANYGYTF
TRBJ1-2 | TRBV4-3 | - | - | TGCGCCAGCAGCCAAGTTGACACCTTCAACTATGGCTACACCTTC | CASSQVDTFNYGYTF
TRBJ2-5 | TRBV7-9 | - | TRBD2 | TGTGCCAGCAGCTTGGGACTAGCGGCAGAGACCCAGTACTTC | CASSLGLAAETQYF
TRBJ2-5 | TRBV11-2 | few | TRBD2 | TGTGCCAGCAGCTCCCTAGCGGGGCAAGAGACCCAGTACTTC | CASSSLAGQETQYF
TRBJ2-5 | TRBV5-4 | - | TRBD2 | TGTGCCAGCAGCCCGTCGGGGGGGACCACAGAGACCCAGTACTTC | CASSPSGGTTETQYF
TRBJ2-5 | TRBV28 | - | TRBD1 | TGTGCCAGCAGTTTATCCAGGGGGCAAGAGACCCAGTACTTC | CASSLSRGQETQYF
TRBJ2-5 | TRBV5-1 | - | TRBD2 | TGCGCCAGCAGCCGACGGGCTAGCGGGAGCCAAGAGACCCAGTACTTC | CASSRRASGSQETQYF
TRBJ1-2 | TRBV14 | once | - | TGTGCCAGCAGCGGGGGACATTATGGCTACACCTTC | CASSGGHYGYTF
TRBJ2-7 | TRBV6-5 | - | - | TGTGCCAGCAGTTTCGGGACTGATGGTTCCTACGAGCAGTACTTC | CASSFGTDGSYEQYF
TRBJ1-2 | TRBV6-1 | - | - | TGTGCCAGCAGTGAAGCTTCACTCGGGCCCGCGGGCAAAAAGGGCTACACCTTC | CASSEASLGPAGKKGYTF
TRBJ1-2 | TRBV6-5 | - | TRBD1 | TGTGCCAGCAGACAGGGGTCGCCTAACTATGGCTACACCTTC | CASRQGSPNYGYTF
TRBJ1-2 | TRBV10-3 | few | - | TGTGCCATCAGTGAGTCGAGGGGGAGCCGTGGCTACACCTTC | CAISESRGSRGYTF
TRBJ1-6 | TRBV7-2 | - | - | TGTGCCAGCAGCTTAGTTGGGCGGGCACCCCTCCACTTT | CASSLVGRAPLHF
TRBJ2-2 | TRBV10-3 | - | - | TGTGCCATCAGGAGGGGGGGCCGTCTCACCGGGGAGCTGTTTTTT | CAIRRGGRLTGELFF
TRBJ1-2 | TRBV5-1 | - | - | TGCGCCAGCAGAGTACAGGGCCTCTATGGCTACACCTTC | CASRVQGLYGYTF
TRBJ1-5 | TRBV7-8 | - | - | TGTGCCAGCAGCCGTTCGTCCCGGGGGAATCAGCCCCAGCATTTT | CASSRSSRGNQPQHF
TRBJ1-4 | TRBV7-8 | few | TRBD1 | TGTGCCAGCAGCTTAGCCGGGACAGGGCATGAAAAACTGTTTTTT | CASSLAGTGHEKLFF
TRBJ2-7 | TRBV30 | - | TRBD1 | TGTGCCTGGAGTGTAGGGCAGGGGGCCTACGAGCAGTACTTC | CAWSVGQGAYEQYF
TRBJ1-2 | TRBV5-4 | - | - | TGTGCCAGCAGCTTGGTTGCAGGGGCCTATGGCTACACCTTC | CASSLVAGAYGYTF
TRBJ1-1 | TRBV9 | few | TRBD1 | TGTGCCAGCAGCCCCGGACAGGGTAGGCGAACTGAAGCTTTCTTT | CASSPGQGRRTEAFF
TRBJ2-7 | TRBV30 | - | TRBD1 | TGTGCCTGGACTCGTGACAGGGGTTCCTACGAGCAGTACTTC | CAWTRDRGSYEQYF
TRBJ1-3 | TRBV6-6 | few | - | TGTGCCAGCAGTTACGATGGGGCCAACTCTGGAAACACCATATATTTT | CASSYDGANSGNTIYF
TRBJ2-5 | TRBV5-1 | - | TRBD2 | TGCGCCAGCAGCTCGGGGACTAGCGGGGTAGAGACCCAGTACTTC | CASSSGTSGVETQYF
TRBJ1-2 | TRBV6-5 | - | TRBD1 | TGTGCCAGCAGTTCACCGGACAGGGGGCGGTATGGCTACACCTTC | CASSSPDRGRYGYTF
TRBJ1-2 | TRBV5-1 | - | - | TGCGCCAGCAGCTTGCCCGGGGGTGGCTACACCTTC | CASSLPGGGYTF
TRBJ1-2 | TRBV4-2 | once | - | TGTGCCAGCAGCCGACCCGGGGTAGCCTATGGCTACACCTTC | CASSRPGVAYGYTF
TRBJ1-5 | TRBV28 | - | - | TGTGCCAGCAGTCTATCCGGGACTCCGGCGAATCAGCCCCAGCATTTT | CASSLSGTPANQPQHF